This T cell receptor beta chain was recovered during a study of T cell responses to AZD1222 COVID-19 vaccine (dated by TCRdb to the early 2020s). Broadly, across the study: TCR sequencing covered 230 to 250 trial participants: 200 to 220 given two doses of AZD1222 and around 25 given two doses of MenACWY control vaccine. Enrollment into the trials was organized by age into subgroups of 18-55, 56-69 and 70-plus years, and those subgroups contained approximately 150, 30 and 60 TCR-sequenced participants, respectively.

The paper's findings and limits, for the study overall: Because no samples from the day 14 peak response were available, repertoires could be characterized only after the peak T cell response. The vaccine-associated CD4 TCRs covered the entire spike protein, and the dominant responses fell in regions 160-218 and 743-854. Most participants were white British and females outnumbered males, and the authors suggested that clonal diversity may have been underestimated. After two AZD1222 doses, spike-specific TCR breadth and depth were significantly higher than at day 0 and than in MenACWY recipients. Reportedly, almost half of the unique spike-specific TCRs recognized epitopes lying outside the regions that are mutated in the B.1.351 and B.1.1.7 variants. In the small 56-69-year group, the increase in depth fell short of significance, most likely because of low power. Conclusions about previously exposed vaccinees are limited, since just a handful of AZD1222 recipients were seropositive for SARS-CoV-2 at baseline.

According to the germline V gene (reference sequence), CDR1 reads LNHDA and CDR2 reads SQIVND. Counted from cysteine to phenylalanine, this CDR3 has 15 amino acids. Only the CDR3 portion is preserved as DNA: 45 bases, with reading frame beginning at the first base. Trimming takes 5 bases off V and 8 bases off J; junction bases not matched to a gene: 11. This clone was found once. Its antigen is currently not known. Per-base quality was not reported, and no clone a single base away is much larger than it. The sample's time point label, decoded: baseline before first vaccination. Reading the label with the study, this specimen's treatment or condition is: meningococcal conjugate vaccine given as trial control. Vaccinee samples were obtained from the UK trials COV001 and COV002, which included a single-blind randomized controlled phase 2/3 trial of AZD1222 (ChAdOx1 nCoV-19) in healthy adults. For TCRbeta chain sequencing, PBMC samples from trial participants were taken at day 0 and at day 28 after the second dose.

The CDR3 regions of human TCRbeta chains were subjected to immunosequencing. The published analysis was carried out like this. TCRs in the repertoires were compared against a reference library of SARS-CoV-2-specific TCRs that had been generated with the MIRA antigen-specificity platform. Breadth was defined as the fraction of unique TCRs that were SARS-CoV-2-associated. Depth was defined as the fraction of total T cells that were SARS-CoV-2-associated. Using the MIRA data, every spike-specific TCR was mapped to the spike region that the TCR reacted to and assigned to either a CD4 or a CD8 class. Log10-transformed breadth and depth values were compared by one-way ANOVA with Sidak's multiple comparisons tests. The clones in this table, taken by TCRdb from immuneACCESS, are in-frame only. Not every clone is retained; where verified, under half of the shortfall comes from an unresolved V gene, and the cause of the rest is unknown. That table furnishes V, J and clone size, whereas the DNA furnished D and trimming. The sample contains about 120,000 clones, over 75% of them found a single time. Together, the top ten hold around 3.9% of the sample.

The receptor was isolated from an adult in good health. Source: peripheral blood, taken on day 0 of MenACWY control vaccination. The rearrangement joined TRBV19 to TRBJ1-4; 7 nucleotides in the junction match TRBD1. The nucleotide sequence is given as TGTGCCAGTAGTCCAACAGGGGACGGTTGGGAAAAACTGTTTTTT. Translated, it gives CASSPTGDGWEKLFF.